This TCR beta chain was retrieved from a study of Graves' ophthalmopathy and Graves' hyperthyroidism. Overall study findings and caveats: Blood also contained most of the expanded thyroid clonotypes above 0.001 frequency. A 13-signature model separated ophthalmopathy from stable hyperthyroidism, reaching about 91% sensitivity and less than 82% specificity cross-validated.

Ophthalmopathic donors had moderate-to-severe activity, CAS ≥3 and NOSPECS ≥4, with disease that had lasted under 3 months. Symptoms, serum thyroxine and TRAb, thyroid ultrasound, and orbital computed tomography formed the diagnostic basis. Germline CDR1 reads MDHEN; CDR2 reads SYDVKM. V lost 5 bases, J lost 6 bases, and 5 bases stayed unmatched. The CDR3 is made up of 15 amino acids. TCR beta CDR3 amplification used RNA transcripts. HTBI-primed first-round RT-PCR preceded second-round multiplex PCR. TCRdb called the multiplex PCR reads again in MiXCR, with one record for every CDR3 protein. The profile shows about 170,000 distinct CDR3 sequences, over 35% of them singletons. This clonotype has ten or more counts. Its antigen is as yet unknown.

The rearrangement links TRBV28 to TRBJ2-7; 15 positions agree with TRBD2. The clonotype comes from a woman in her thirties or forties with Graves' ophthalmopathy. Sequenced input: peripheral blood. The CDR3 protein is CASSPRTSGRAEQYF. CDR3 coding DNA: TGTGCCAGCAGTCCACGGACTAGCGGGAGGGCCGAGCAGTACTTC. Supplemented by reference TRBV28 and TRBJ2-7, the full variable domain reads DVKVTQSSRYLVKRTGEKVFLECVQDMDHENMFWYRQDPGLGLRLIYFSYDVKMKEKGDIPEGYSVSREKKERFSLILESASTNQTSMYLCASSPRTSGRAEQYFGPGTRLTVT.